The sequence of this T cell receptor beta chain was determined in a study of CD8 T cells in ankylosing spondylitis. Points from the study as a whole: What seemed typical of ankylosing spondylitis blood was a TCR beta motif built from roughly eight highly homologous variants. It was reported that disease-linked clones were significantly enriched in matched ankylosing spondylitis synovial fluid. Disease-associated clones were CD8+ and fairly uncommon in peripheral blood.

This clonotype was picked up one time. The target antigen is unknown. Construction of TCR beta libraries was performed using quantitative 5'-RACE with molecular barcodes. TCRdb passed the 5' RACE reads through MiXCR, listing each CDR3 protein once. The sample holds under 850,000 distinct CDR3 sequences, roughly 19% seen once. Trimming stripped 6 bases from V and 4 bases from J, with 11 bases between. CDR1 and CDR2 from the germline V gene are SNHLY and FYNNEI. The CDR3 is made up of 13 amino acids. The sequenced material came from blood, either unsorted or a sorted T cell fraction (not recorded which). This chain uses TRBV2 with TRBJ2-3, with a tentative D call TRBD1 (5 bases). The TCR comes from a male donor with ankylosing spondylitis. The CDR3 nucleotides are TGTGCCAGCAGAGGGGATGGGGCAGATACGCAGTATTTT. Amino acid sequence: CASRGDGADTQYF.